This T cell receptor (beta chain) was profiled in a study of regulatory T cells in long-lasting Graves disease. Whole-study findings and limits: New patients shared fewer public clonotypes (roughly 990) than persistent patients did (around 2,700).

TCR beta libraries were built with iRepertoire HTBI primers and Arm-PCR of CDR3 regions. TCRdb re-analysed the multiplex PCR reads in MiXCR, keeping a single row per CDR3 protein. In the table there are hundreds of thousands of distinct CDR3 sequences, approximately 15% of which are singletons. The length of the CDR3 is 15 residues. Germline V gene lookup returns CDR1 MNHNS and CDR2 SASEGT. Unmatched junction bases numbered 6, after V lost 7 bases and J lost 0 bases. Time point denoted: newly diagnosed GD, antithyroid drugs for less than 3 months. The TCR library was made from RNA extracted from PBMCs. A note on this clonotype: Its target is unknown.

The same data also went into a second study, on T cells in Graves' hyperthyroidism and ophthalmopathy. As reported in that work: An initial round of RT-PCR targeting the TCR CDR3 relied on the HTBI primer set. Blood held most thyroid clonotypes expanded above 0.001 frequency. Ophthalmopathy got predicted by the model a median around 6.6 months before its onset.

The sequences come from peripheral blood mononuclear cells (PBMCs), collected at new diagnosis, from a patient treated with antithyroid drugs. This clonotype was sampled from a woman in her twenties or thirties with Graves disease. This chain joins TRBV6-1 and TRBJ2-1; 7 positions agree with TRBD2. For the CDR3, the DNA is TGTGCCAGCAATTCGGGCGGGAGCTCCTACAATGAGCAGTTCTTC. Encoded protein: CASNSGGSSYNEQFF.